The next 23 T cell receptor beta chains were all read from a single sample in a study of CD8 T cells in Susac syndrome. Random hexamers served to reverse transcribe roughly 0.5 to 1 ug RNA. TCRdb reanalysed the immunoSEQ multiplex PCR reads using MiXCR and keeps one entry per CDR3 protein. The sample holds roughly 190,000 distinct CDR3 sequences, approximately 95% seen once. The sequencing input was CD4+ T cells from PBMCs. The source of these receptors is a human donor in good health.

This clonotype came up once. This sequence joins TRBV7-2 and TRBJ2-3; possible D gene TRBD2, 5 bases. V dropped 5 bases and J dropped 3 bases, with 18 bases sitting between them. Germline V lookup: CDR1 SGHTA, CDR2 FQGNSA. This CDR3 has 16 residues. CDR3 nucleotide sequence: TGTGCCAGCAGCCGGGGTGGCGATCCCATAACAGATACGCAGTATTTT. Protein sequence: CASSRGGDPITDTQYF.

The CDR3 sequence: CASSATSGGAETQYF. The CDR3 DNA follows: TGTGCCAGCAGTGCCACTAGCGGGGGGGCTGAGACCCAGTACTTC. The V and J genes are TRBV6-1 and TRBJ2-5; 13 bases align to TRBD2. The junction had 4 bases not matched to a gene; V was cut back by 4 bases and J by 5 bases. Germline V CDR1 and CDR2: MNHNS, SASEGT. The CDR3 is made up of 15 amino acids.

V is TRBV11-1 and J is TRBJ1-2, with D hard to call. The V end was cut by 6 bases, the J end by 2 bases, with 16 bases between. Germline CDR1 reads SGHAT; CDR2 reads FQDESV (reference sequence). This CDR3 spans 15 amino acids. This CDR3 reads CASSLHTSGNYGYTF. As DNA, the CDR3 is TGTGCCAGCAGTCTTCACACCAGCGGGAACTATGGCTACACCTTC.

The chain links TRBV7-2 to TRBJ2-5; possibly TRBD1 or TRBD2 for D (5 bases each). V was pared by 5 bases and J by 5 bases, with 15 bases between. This CDR3 region has 14 residues. Germline V gene data show CDR1 as SGHTA and CDR2 as FQGNSA. CDR3 region: CASSGTGPLETQYF. In DNA form, the CDR3 reads TGTGCCAGCAGCGGGACGGGCCCCCTGGAGACCCAGTACTTC.

The chain employs TRBV2 and TRBJ2-7, with D hard to call. Germline V gives CDR1 SNHLY, CDR2 FYNNEI. Trimming left V 2 bases short and J 0 bases short, with 8 bases between. CDR3 size: 14 residues. In DNA form, the CDR3 reads TGTGCCAGCAGTGAAACTCTGAGCTCCTACGAGCAGTACGTC. Translation: CASSETLSSYEQYV.

The chain combines TRBV12-3 or TRBV12-4 with TRBJ1-1; no firm D call. The length of the CDR3 is 13 residues. The V and J ends lost 5 bases and 5 bases respectively, with 12 bases between them. The CDR3 here is CASSLSVGTEAFF. The CDR3, as DNA: TGTGCCAGCAGTCTTTCGGTCGGGACTGAAGCTTTCTTT.

V is TRBV7-2 and J is TRBJ1-2, with a tentative D call TRBD1 (6 bases). Trimming removed 5 bases at V and 4 bases at J, with 14 bases between. This CDR3 has 14 residues. Germline-derived CDR1 and CDR2 are SGHTA and FQGNSA. CDR3 sequence reads: CASSTRTVGYGYTF. The CDR3 DNA follows: TGTGCCAGCAGCACCCGGACAGTCGGCTATGGCTACACCTTC.

This rearrangement joins TRBV20-1 to TRBJ2-5; perhaps TRBD2 as D (6 bases). The CDR3 sequence is 14 residues long. V was clipped by 6 bases and J by 2 bases, with 16 bases between them. Germline V gene sequence: CDR1 DFQATT, CDR2 SNEGSKA (reference sequence). CDR3 sequence: CSAPGAAGQETQYF. The CDR3, as DNA: TGCAGTGCGCCCGGGGCTGCGGGGCAAGAGACCCAGTACTTC.

V and J are TRBV3-1 and TRBJ2-1; 9 bases fit TRBD1. The CDR3 is made up of 14 amino acids. Germline V gives CDR1 LGHDT, CDR2 YNNKEL (reference sequence). The trim removed 1 base at V and 7 bases at J, leaving 2 bases unmatched. The CDR3 region is CASSQAGTGNEQFF. Written as DNA, the CDR3 is TGTGCCAGCAGCCAAGCCGGGACAGGGAATGAGCAGTTCTTC.

The chain couples TRBV30 to TRBJ1-5; 7 bases align to TRBD1. Germline CDR1 and CDR2: GTSNPN and SVGIG (reference sequence). The trim removed 5 bases at V and 3 bases at J, leaving 4 bases unmatched. The CDR3 is 13 residues long. The CDR3 spells CAWAGGDNQPQHF. The CDR3 DNA reads as TGTGCCTGGGCAGGGGGTGACAATCAGCCCCAGCATTTT.

The gene calls are TRBV12-3 or TRBV12-4 and TRBJ1-1, with 7 bases aligning to TRBD1. The CDR3 covers 12 residues. The ends lost 7 bases at V and 11 bases at J; junction bases unmatched: 10. The CDR3 spells CASILTGQRAFF. DNA for the CDR3: TGTGCCAGCATCCTGACGGGACAGCGGGCTTTCTTT.

This chain links TRBV24-1 with TRBJ2-1, with D maybe TRBD1 (5 bases). The CDR3 runs to 13 residues. The ends were cut back, 7 bases at V and 4 bases at J, with 10 bases in the middle. In germline, CDR1 is KGHDR, CDR2 SFDVKD. The DNA of the CDR3 is TGTGCCACCAGGATCCCAGGGTACAATGAGCAGTTCTTC. Its protein product is CATRIPGYNEQFF.

The chain is built from TRBV7-9 and TRBJ1-2; D uncertain. The CDR3 has 14 amino acids. The germline V gene has CDR1 SEHNR and CDR2 FQNEAQ (reference sequence). V gave up 4 bases and J gave up 2 bases, with 11 bases separating them. As DNA, the CDR3 is TGTGCCAGCAGCTACCGGACCGACAACTATGGCTACACCTTC. Translating gives CASSYRTDNYGYTF.

This clonotype was seen just once. This chain links TRBV5-1 with TRBJ2-5; D is undetermined. Trimming left V 6 bases short and J 5 bases short, with 8 bases between. Per germline, CDR1 SGHRS and CDR2 YFSETQ. This CDR3 has 11 amino acids. The CDR3 is CASMGLETQYF. The DNA of the CDR3 is TGCGCCAGCATGGGATTGGAGACCCAGTACTTC. The variable domain in full, with the rest retrieved from reference TRBV5-1 and TRBJ2-5, is KAGVTQTPRYLIKTRGQQVTLSCSPISGHRSVSWYQQTPGQGLQFLFEYFSETQRNKGNFPGRFSGRQFSNSRSEMNVSTLELGDSALYLCASMGLETQYFGPGTRLLVL.

The chain uses TRBV5-8 and TRBJ2-1, with TRBD2 as a possible D gene (5 bases). The CDR3 runs to 15 residues. Germline V gene data show CDR1 as SGHTS and CDR2 as YDEGEE. Trimming left V 4 bases short and J 2 bases short, with 13 bases between. CDR3 in amino acids: CASSRAVRTYNEQFF. CDR3 bases: TGTGCCAGCAGCAGAGCGGTCAGAACCTACAATGAGCAGTTCTTC.

This chain uses TRBV20-1 with TRBJ2-3, with D possibly TRBD2 on 7 matching bases. Trimming cost V 1 base and J 1 base, with 15 bases left between them. Germline V gene data show CDR1 as DFQATT and CDR2 as SNEGSKA (reference sequence). The CDR3 length is 16 residues. CDR3 bases: TGCAGTGCTAGAGGCGGGGGCCGTCGCGGCACAGATACGCAGTATTTT. It yields the protein CSARGGGRRGTDTQYF.

This clonotype was seen a handful of times. The chain combines TRBV7-9 with TRBJ2-3, with D maybe TRBD2 (6 bases). Trimming left V 3 bases short and J 3 bases short, with 10 bases between. In germline, CDR1 is SEHNR, CDR2 FQNEAQ (reference sequence). This CDR3 has 14 amino acids. CDR3 residues: CASSLGGRTDTQYF. The CDR3 bases are TGTGCCAGCAGCTTGGGGGGAAGGACAGATACGCAGTATTTT.

The CDR3 sequence: CASSQTIPYGYTF. CDR3 sequence (DNA): TGTGCCAGCAGCCAGACAATCCCCTATGGCTACACCTTC. V and J are TRBV3-1 and TRBJ1-2; D remains unclear. Germline CDR1 is LGHDT and CDR2 is YNNKEL (reference sequence). V lost 3 bases to trimming and J lost 4 bases, with 9 bases between them. This CDR3 is built from 13 residues.

This clonotype showed up just once. This rearrangement joins TRBV2 to TRBJ1-4; possible D gene TRBD1, 5 bases. Germline V gene sequence: CDR1 SNHLY, CDR2 FYNNEI. This CDR3 has 14 amino acids. Trimming pared 2 bases from V and 8 bases from J, leaving 12 bases between. CDR3 residues: CASSENRGGEKLFF. CDR3 coding DNA: TGTGCCAGCAGTGAAAATAGGGGTGGAGAAAAACTGTTTTTT.

The chain carries TRBV5-1 and TRBJ1-6; D call uncertain. Per the germline V gene, CDR1 is SGHRS and CDR2 is YFSETQ. This CDR3 has 13 residues. Trimming shortened V by 2 bases and J by 13 bases, and 13 bases separated the two germline ends. The CDR3 spells CASSFSPGRPLHF. The CDR3 nucleotides are TGCGCCAGCAGCTTCAGCCCGGGCCGGCCCCTCCACTTT.

V gene TRBV29-1 combines with J gene TRBJ1-5; D perhaps matches TRBD1 (5 bases). CDR1 is SQVTM, CDR2 ANQGSEA, per germline. The V end lost 4 bases, the J end lost 1 base, and 5 bases lay between the germline ends. The CDR3 has 12 amino acids. The chain's CDR3 is CSVGDSNQPQHF. CDR3 in DNA: TGCAGCGTTGGGGACAGCAATCAGCCCCAGCATTTT.

The chain employs TRBV28 and TRBJ1-1, with 7 bases identical to TRBD1. J gave up 6 bases and V 3 bases, and 13 bases lay outside the gene matches. The germline CDR1 and CDR2 sequences are MDHEN and SYDVKM. The CDR3 is 16 amino acids. CDR3 DNA: TGTGCCAGCAGTTTGGTTAATAGAAGGACAGGCTCTGAAGCTTTCTTT. Its protein is CASSLVNRRTGSEAFF.

As to this clonotype: No DNA is shown, since the ends of the CDR3 on it are uncertain; the CDR3 is the one TCRdb lists. The chain joins TRBV21-1 to TRBJ1-4; the table's TRBD1 call for D was not verified on the DNA. TRBV21-1 is deemed a pseudogene. The CDR3 contains 15 residues when both ends are counted. CDR3 in amino acids: CASSKETGEEKNCFF.